Given below is one T cell receptor beta chain in context. This entry comes from a study of blood T cells in healthy people across ages. Germline trimming cut 8 bases from V and 11 bases from J; bases unmatched to any gene: 14. Germline values: CDR1 MNHNS, CDR2 SASEGT. CDR3 length equals 13 residues. The second PCR ran about 6 to 11 cycles with a sample-barcoded 5' primer and J-beta primers. TCRdb fed the 5' RACE reads into MiXCR, producing one record per CDR3 protein. Of roughly 720,000 distinct CDR3 sequences listed, around half are singletons. The source of this sequence is a man older than 75 in good health. This chain connects TRBV6-1 to TRBJ2-5; 7 bases map to TRBD1. The sample consisted of blood. The CDR3 region is CASAVTGSDEQYF. The CDR3 region has the DNA TGTGCCAGCGCTGTGACAGGGTCGGATGAGCAGTACTTC.